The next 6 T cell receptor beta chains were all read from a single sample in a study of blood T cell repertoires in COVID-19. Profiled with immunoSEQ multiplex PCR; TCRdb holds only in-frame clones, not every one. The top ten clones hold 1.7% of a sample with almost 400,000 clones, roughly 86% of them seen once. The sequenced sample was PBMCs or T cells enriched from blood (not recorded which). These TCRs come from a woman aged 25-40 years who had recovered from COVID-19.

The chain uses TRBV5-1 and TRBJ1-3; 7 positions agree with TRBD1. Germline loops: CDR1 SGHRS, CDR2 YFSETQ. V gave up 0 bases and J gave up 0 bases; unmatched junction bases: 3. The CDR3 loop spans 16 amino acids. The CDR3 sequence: CASSLEDRRSGNTIYF. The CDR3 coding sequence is TGCGCCAGCAGCTTGGAGGACAGGCGCTCTGGAAACACCATATATTTT.

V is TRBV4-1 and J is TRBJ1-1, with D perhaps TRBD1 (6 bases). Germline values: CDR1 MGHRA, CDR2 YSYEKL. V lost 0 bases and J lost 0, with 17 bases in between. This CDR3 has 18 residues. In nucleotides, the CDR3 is TGCGCCAGCAGCCAAGATGGCAAAGGGGGAAACATGAACACTGAAGCTTTCTTT. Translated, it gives CASSQDGKGGNMNTEAFF.

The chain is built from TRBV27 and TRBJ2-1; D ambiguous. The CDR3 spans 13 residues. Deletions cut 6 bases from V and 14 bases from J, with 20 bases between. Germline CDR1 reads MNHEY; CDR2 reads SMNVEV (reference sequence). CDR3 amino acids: CASSPNTNEVEFF. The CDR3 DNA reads TGTGCCAGCAGCCCAAACACTAACGAAGTTGAGTTCTTC.

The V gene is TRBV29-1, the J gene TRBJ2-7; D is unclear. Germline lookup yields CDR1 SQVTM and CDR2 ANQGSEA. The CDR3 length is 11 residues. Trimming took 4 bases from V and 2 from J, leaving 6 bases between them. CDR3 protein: CSVVTAYEQYF. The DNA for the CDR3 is TGCAGCGTTGTAACAGCCTACGAGCAGTACTTC.

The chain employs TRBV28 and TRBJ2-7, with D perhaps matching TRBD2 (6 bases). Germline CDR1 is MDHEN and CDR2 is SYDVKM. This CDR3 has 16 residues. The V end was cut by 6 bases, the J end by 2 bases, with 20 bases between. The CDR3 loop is CASRTPGGNSAYEQYF. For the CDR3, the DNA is TGTGCCAGCAGGACCCCAGGCGGGAACTCGGCCTACGAGCAGTACTTC.

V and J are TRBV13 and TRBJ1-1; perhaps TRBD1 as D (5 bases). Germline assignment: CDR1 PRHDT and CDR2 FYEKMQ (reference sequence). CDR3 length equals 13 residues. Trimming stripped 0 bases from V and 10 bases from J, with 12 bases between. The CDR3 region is CASSLGGGPPAFF. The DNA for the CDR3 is TGTGCCAGCAGCTTAGGGGGGGGTCCCCCAGCTTTCTTT.